The TCR beta chain described here comes from a study of cytomegalovirus exposure and HLA in healthy donors. Study-level findings and limits: Differences between HLA loci emerged in a later analysis of TCR association rates, with DRB1 most and HLA-C fewest. TCR beta chains numbering under 200 were designated cytomegalovirus-associated.

With regard to this clone: Its cognate antigen is unknown.

V lost 1 base to trimming and J lost 0 bases, with 7 bases between them. Germline CDR1 MGHRA, CDR2 YSYEKL. The CDR3 loop spans 15 amino acids. The PCR was carried out with 60 Vbeta primers and 13 Jbeta primers. The repertoire was sequenced with immunoSEQ multiplex PCR; TCRdb's copy has only in-frame clones and lacks some. The top ten hold 2.1% of the sample, which has about 190,000 clones, roughly 80% seen once. The receptor comes from a woman aged 30 to 39 in good health and CMV-seropositive. The rearrangement links TRBV4-1 to TRBJ1-3; D call uncertain. The material sequenced was PBMCs. CDR3 sequence reads: CASSQGGSSGNTIYF. In DNA, the CDR3 is TGCGCCAGCAGCCAAGGTGGCAGCTCTGGAAACACCATATATTTT.